This T cell receptor beta chain was identified in a study of cytomegalovirus exposure and HLA in healthy donors. Study context: It was reported in a later analysis that the roughly 120 validation repertoires used the same platform as the approximately 650 first-cohort repertoires.

The donors formed part of the roughly 120-subject validation cohort, distinct from the roughly 600-subject first cohort. The method was immunoSEQ multiplex PCR; TCRdb's version includes in-frame clones alone and lacks a portion of them. The sample yields about 43,000 clones, 80% to 95% seen once. This CDR3 has 15 amino acids. The V gene's germline CDR1 is SQVTM and CDR2 ANQGSEA. Trimming stripped 7 bases from V and 0 bases from J, with 18 bases between. Whole-study findings and limits: In a later analysis, first-cohort TCR clusters were found to tend to co-occur in the roughly 120 validation repertoires. A few CMV-associated chains proved CMV antigen-specific in vitro.

Note on this clone: The antigen is not known.

The specimen was PBMCs. This sequence was found in a man between 18 and 29 years old in good health and CMV-seronegative. The chain couples TRBV29-1 to TRBJ1-2; D is perhaps TRBD1 (6 bases). CDR3 DNA sequence: TGCAGCGCTCATTCAGACGGACAGACTAACTATGGCTACACCTTC. This translates into CSAHSDGQTNYGYTF. Using reference TRBV29-1 and TRBJ1-2 for the parts outside the CDR3, the full variable domain is SAVISQKPSRDICQRGTSLTIQCQVDSQVTMMFWYRQQPGQSLTLIATANQGSEATYESGFVIDKFPISRPNLTFSTLTVSNMSPEDSSIYLCSAHSDGQTNYGYTFGSGTRLTVV.